This entry lists 20 T cell receptor beta chains sequenced from one sample in a study of a mutant IDH1 vaccine in newly diagnosed glioma. Noted time point: baseline, week 1 (first vaccination visit). Regarding treatment: pre-vaccination baseline after standard-of-care therapy. Generated by immunoSEQ multiplex PCR, the TCRdb table keeps only in-frame clones and is missing some. The table includes about 68,000 clones, approximately 79% detected once. This sample comprised PBMCs, obtained from a glioma patient treated with radiotherapy, temozolomide or both. The receptors stem from a man in his fifties or sixties with glioma.

The V gene is TRBV4-1, the J gene TRBJ1-6, with D tentatively TRBD1 (6 bases). CDR1 MGHRA and CDR2 YSYEKL come from the germline V gene. The CDR3 has 15 amino acids. The V end was cut by 5 bases, the J end by 8 bases, with 16 bases between. The CDR3 loop reads CASSVIDRPDSPLHF. The CDR3 DNA reads TGCGCCAGCAGCGTAATCGACAGGCCGGATTCACCCCTCCACTTT.

The chain links TRBV5-1 to TRBJ2-7; a weak D match, TRBD1 (6 bases). V lost 4 bases, J lost 2 bases, and 13 bases lay in between. CDR1 SGHRS and CDR2 YFSETQ come from the germline V gene. This CDR3 contains 14 residues. As DNA, the CDR3 is TGCGCCAGCAGCCCCGGACAGATCACCTACGAGCAGTACTTC. The encoded protein is CASSPGQITYEQYF.

This chain connects TRBV19 to TRBJ2-7; TRBD1 matches 9 bases. V dropped 4 bases and J dropped 4; count of bases not matched to a gene: 5. CDR1 and CDR2 from the germline V gene are LNHDA and SQIVND (reference sequence). This CDR3 region has 14 residues. CDR3 sequence: CASSSSGQGYEQYF. DNA for the CDR3: TGTGCCAGTAGTAGCTCCGGACAGGGGTACGAGCAGTACTTC.

The chain links TRBV10-3 to TRBJ1-5; possibly TRBD1 for D (6 bases). The CDR3 has 14 amino acids. Per germline, CDR1 ENHRY and CDR2 SYGVKD. The V end lost 3 bases, the J end lost 6 bases, and 12 bases lay between the germline ends. CDR3 residues: CAISERQGSQPQHF. In nucleotides, the CDR3 is TGTGCCATCAGTGAAAGGCAGGGGAGTCAGCCCCAGCATTTT.

The V call is TRBV7-9, the J call TRBJ2-7; possibly TRBD2 for D (5 bases). Germline assignment: CDR1 SEHNR and CDR2 FQNEAQ (reference sequence). The CDR3 length is 13 residues. The V end was cut by 6 bases, the J end by 7 bases, with 16 bases between. The CDR3 reads CASSLTPSGEQYF. The CDR3 bases are TGTGCCAGCAGTCTGACACCTTCGGGAGAGCAGTACTTC.

The table lists this clone with a few counts. The gene calls are TRBV10-2 and TRBJ2-7, with D possibly TRBD1 on 7 matching bases. The CDR3 totals 15 residues. V was shortened by 2 bases and J by 3 bases, with 14 bases between the two germline ends. CDR1 and CDR2 (germline): WSHSY, SAAADI. The chain's CDR3 is CASSEGRGTFYEQYF. In DNA form, the CDR3 reads TGCGCCAGCAGTGAGGGCAGGGGGACTTTCTACGAGCAGTACTTC.

The chain couples TRBV2 to TRBJ2-2; a weak D match, TRBD1 (5 bases). The ends were cut back, 5 bases at V and 1 base at J, with 5 bases in the middle. Germline assignment: CDR1 SNHLY and CDR2 FYNNEI. The CDR3 extends over 13 amino acids. CDR3: CASSRGNTGELFF. CDR3 bases: TGTGCCAGCAGTAGGGGGAACACCGGGGAGCTGTTTTTT.

The CDR3, as DNA: TGTGCCAGCAGTTTAGCCGGGACACCGAACACTGAAGCTTTCTTT. Translated, it gives CASSLAGTPNTEAFF. The V and J genes are TRBV27 and TRBJ1-1, with TRBD1 as a possible D gene (6 bases). This CDR3 is 15 amino acids long. Germline V CDR1 and CDR2: MNHEY, SMNVEV (reference sequence). Deletions cut 2 bases from V and 1 base from J, with 11 bases between.

The chain uses TRBV5-1 and TRBJ1-1, with TRBD1 identical over 8 bases. Looked up from germline, CDR1 is SGHRS and CDR2 is YFSETQ. The CDR3 is 15 residues long. Losses at the gene ends were 0 bases for V and 3 bases for J; bases not matched to a gene: 4. The CDR3 spells CASSLGTGQDTEAFF. The CDR3 nucleotides read TGCGCCAGCAGCTTGGGGACAGGGCAAGACACTGAAGCTTTCTTT. The entire variable domain, with the rest obtained from reference TRBV5-1 and TRBJ1-1, is as follows: KAGVTQTPRYLIKTRGQQVTLSCSPISGHRSVSWYQQTPGQGLQFLFEYFSETQRNKGNFPGRFSGRQFSNSRSEMNVSTLELGDSALYLCASSLGTGQDTEAFFGQGTRLTVV.

The chain links TRBV5-1 to TRBJ2-7; 8 bases line up with TRBD1. CDR1 and CDR2 (germline): SGHRS, YFSETQ. V dropped 6 bases and J dropped 2; count of bases not matched to a gene: 7. CDR3 length: 14 amino acids. CDR3 sequence: CASIPTTGAYEQYF. The CDR3 DNA is TGCGCCAGCATCCCTACGACAGGGGCCTACGAGCAGTACTTC.

This chain connects TRBV5-1 to TRBJ2-2; D possibly corresponds to TRBD1 (6 bases). V was trimmed by 0 bases and J by 3 bases, leaving 9 bases between them. Germline-derived CDR1 and CDR2 are SGHRS and YFSETQ. This CDR3 has 15 amino acids. The DNA of the CDR3 is TGCGCCAGCAGCTTGGCAGGGGTGGACACCGGGGAGCTGTTTTTT. Its protein is CASSLAGVDTGELFF.

The chain links TRBV19 to TRBJ2-2, with 9 bases lining up with TRBD2. The CDR3 extends over 16 amino acids. With V trimmed by 1 base and J by 1 base, 1 base remained unmatched. Germline loops: CDR1 LNHDA, CDR2 SQIVND (reference sequence). The CDR3 DNA reads as TGTGCCAGTAGTATAGCACTAGCGGGGAACACCGGGGAGCTGTTTTTT. Translation gives CASSIALAGNTGELFF.

This chain uses TRBV11-2 with TRBJ2-5; maybe TRBD1 (5 bases). The DNA end is a closer match to TRBJ2-7, so the J assignment may be wrong. Germline CDR1 SGHAT, CDR2 FQNNGV. The CDR3 loop spans 14 amino acids. The CDR3 DNA sequence: TGTGCCAACGCATGGGGCGCCGGCTCCTACGAGCAGTACTTC. Amino acid sequence: CANAWGAGSYEQYF.

This clone has ten or more counts. The chain links TRBV15 to TRBJ2-5, with D perhaps matching TRBD1 (5 bases). This CDR3 spans 14 amino acids. The germline V and J ends were trimmed by 5 bases and 2 bases, with 12 bases remaining between them. The germline V gene has CDR1 LNHNV and CDR2 YYDKDF (reference sequence). The CDR3 coding sequence is TGTGCCACCAGCGGTCAACAGGATCAAGAGACCCAGTACTTC. This encodes CATSGQQDQETQYF.

This clone has a handful of counts. The chain employs TRBV2 and TRBJ2-3; no firm D call. Between the trimmed V and J ends, which lost 3 bases and 6 bases, there was a span of 10 bases. Germline CDR1 reads SNHLY; CDR2 reads FYNNEI. The length of the CDR3 is 13 residues. The CDR3 DNA reads TGTGCCAGCAGTGACTATGAGACTGATACGCAGTATTTT. Its protein product is CASSDYETDTQYF.

This chain links TRBV7-9 with TRBJ2-6; 8 bases map to TRBD1. The CDR3 contains 19 residues. The V and J ends lost 6 bases and 2 bases, in that order; junction bases with no gene match: 15. Germline V CDR1 and CDR2: SEHNR, FQNEAQ (reference sequence). Here the CDR3 DNA reads TGTGCCAGCAGTCCTACCTTCCTCAGGGGGCAGGCTGGGGCCAACGTCCTGACTTTC. Amino acids: CASSPTFLRGQAGANVLTF.

V and J are TRBV6-6 and TRBJ2-3, with D possibly matching TRBD2 (7 bases). The V end lost 0 bases, the J end lost 1 base, and 8 bases lay between the germline ends. The V gene's germline CDR1 is MNHNY and CDR2 SVGAGI (reference sequence). The CDR3 has 15 amino acids. Here the CDR3 reads CASSYSGGGTDTQYF. Written as DNA, the CDR3 is TGTGCCAGCAGTTACTCAGGGGGGGGCACAGATACGCAGTATTTT.

The genes are TRBV6-5 and TRBJ2-7; possible D gene TRBD1, 6 bases. With 4 bases removed from V and 1 base from J, the gap between germline ends came to 11 bases. Looked up from germline, CDR1 is MNHEY and CDR2 is SVGAGI. The length of the CDR3 is 14 residues. CDR3 nucleotides: TGTGCCAGCAGTTCCCTCGGACAGTCCTACGAGCAGTACTTC. Its protein product is CASSSLGQSYEQYF.

V gene TRBV14 combines with J gene TRBJ2-2, with D maybe TRBD1 (5 bases). The CDR3 has 14 residues. With 4 bases removed from V and 2 bases from J, the gap between germline ends came to 8 bases. Looked up from germline, CDR1 is SGHDN and CDR2 is FVKESK. The CDR3 region has the DNA TGTGCCAGCAGCCCGACAGTAAACACCGGGGAGCTGTTTTTT. Translation: CASSPTVNTGELFF.

The chain recombines TRBV19 with TRBJ1-5; TRBD1 is a possible D gene (5 bases). V was pared by 3 bases and J by 2 bases, with 8 bases between. This CDR3 is built from 14 residues. Per germline, CDR1 LNHDA and CDR2 SQIVND (reference sequence). The CDR3: CASSIREGNQPQHF. CDR3 coding DNA: TGTGCCAGTAGTATCAGGGAGGGCAATCAGCCCCAGCATTTT.